Below are 2 T cell receptor beta chains sequenced from a single sample in a study of vaccination effects on CD4 cells after COVID-19. The antigens of these receptors remain unknown. ViraFEST assay sequencing came after antigen-specific CD4+ T cells were expanded with viral peptide pools. Culture lasted 10 days before CD4+ T cell isolation. All vaccine recipients tested negative for nucleocapsid antibodies and had never contracted SARS-CoV-2 infection. The data were produced by immunoSEQ multiplex PCR, yet TCRdb's version contains in-frame clones alone and is incomplete. The table lists around 66,000 clones, about 80% of them singletons, with 3.7% in the top ten. The sample consisted of CD4+ T cells from PBMCs cultured with HCoV-OC43 spike peptides, taken before COVID-19 vaccination. Noted subset: HCoV-OC43 spike overlapping peptide pool stimulation. The source of these receptors is a human donor who received a COVID-19 vaccine.

This chain connects TRBV7-2 to TRBJ1-5; no clear D gene. Trimming took 5 bases from V and 3 from J, leaving 8 bases between them. The germline V gene encodes CDR1 SGHTA and CDR2 FQGNSA. The CDR3 consists of 13 residues. The CDR3 bases are TGTGCCAGCAGCCAACAGAACAATCAGCCCCAGCATTTT. The encoded protein is CASSQQNNQPQHF.

The chain carries TRBV19 and TRBJ1-4, with D possibly matching TRBD1 (6 bases). Trimming took off 4 bases at V and 8 bases at J, with 20 bases between the two ends. Germline CDR1 is LNHDA and CDR2 is SQIVND (reference sequence). The length of the CDR3 is 16 residues. The CDR3 DNA follows: TGTGCCAGTAGTACATATTCGGTTACAGGGCTCGAAAAACTGTTTTTT. Residues: CASSTYSVTGLEKLFF. Full variable domain (outside the CDR3, taken from reference TRBV19 and TRBJ1-4): DGGITQSPKYLFRKEGQNVTLSCEQNLNHDAMYWYRQDPGQGLRLIYYSQIVNDFQKGDIAEGYSVSREKKESFPLTVTSAQKNPTAFYLCASSTYSVTGLEKLFFGSGTQLSVL.